This TCR beta chain came from a study of blood T cells in healthy people across ages. The authors drew roughly 9.8 milliliters of peripheral blood from each donor. The CDR3 has 18 residues. The trim removed 6 bases at V and 2 bases at J, leaving 15 bases unmatched. Germline V gene data show CDR1 as MNHNS and CDR2 as SASEGT. It was with a sample-barcoded 5' primer and a J-beta primer mix that a second PCR of roughly 7 to 12 cycles was run. Each cDNA molecule was tagged by a template-switch adaptor that had 12 random nucleotides. TCRdb passed the 5' RACE reads through MiXCR, listing each CDR3 protein once. There are around 620,000 distinct CDR3 sequences in the sample; approximately 30% occur only once, and 15% to 20% lies in the top ten.

The chain links TRBV6-1 to TRBJ1-5; 8 nucleotides match TRBD1. Material: blood. The clonotype was recovered from a woman aged 70-85 years in good health. This CDR3 reads CASRTLFQGARGNQPQHF. The CDR3 DNA sequence: TGTGCCAGCAGAACCTTATTCCAGGGGGCTCGGGGCAATCAGCCCCAGCATTTT.